The T cell receptor beta chain described here comes from a study of human T cells and chemical hapten exposure (dated by TCRdb to about 2021). At the level of the whole study: For sensitization, 2% DPC in acetone was applied to an approximately 2 cm by approximately 2 cm area of upper inner arm skin. Patient blood was sampled pre-sensitization (week 0) and at 2, 6 and about 24 weeks after DPC sensitization. Throughout the approximately 25-week study period, patients were also given weekly therapeutic DPC doses on the scalp. Roughly 30 alopecia patients gave blood for TCR sequencing at one to four time points (pre-sensitization, 2, 6 and 24 weeks). Patch testing on the upper back used Finn chambers containing 0.01% DPC, with scoring done after 6 days according to International Contact Dermatitis Research Group standards. The libraries were sequenced as a pool, and the TCR yield per sample differed mostly because of small variations in library volumes within the pool. Peripheral blood TCR repertoire changes were tracked in vivo in alopecia patients during primary and secondary sensitization to the hapten diphenylcyclopropenone (DPC). Most of the patients in the cohort were female, and the cohort covered alopecia areata with under or over 50% scalp involvement, alopecia totalis and alopecia universalis. Study-level results and caveats: No change with DPC sensitization was found in the number of TCRs above 1 in 1000 frequency, and no evidence of global repertoire structure alterations was found. Repeated subsampling changed both the strength of the expansion versus patch-test correlation and the threshold at which that correlation became significant. Significantly more large CDR3 similarity clusters were formed by expanded TCRs than by pre-sensitization or healthy control sets, consistent with antigen-driven responses. Alopecia, a presumed autoimmune disease, was present in all patients, so the immune response of the patients might differ from that of healthy individuals. Patch test score was positively correlated with the number of PT1 expanded TCRs, with significance at thresholds 8, 16 and 32 but not at 4.

About this clonotype itself: What antigen it recognizes has not been identified. Within one base of it there is no much larger clone, and no base qualities were kept.

The library was built by means of RACE. Sequencing instrument: NextSeq 500. Library preparation attached unique molecular identifiers to individual cDNA molecules for quantitative, reproducible TCR counting. From each blood RNA sample, both TCR alpha and TCR beta chains were sequenced. The original pipeline was this. A median of about 89,000 TCRs per sample was observed, with a range of about 23,224 to 690,600. The Decombinator software suite was used to annotate the V, J and CDR3 of the TCR reads. For the PS versus PT1 abundance plots, all samples were subsampled to the same number of TCRs (28,000). Expanded TCRs were defined as absent before sensitization and observed at least eight times at the 2-week time point. In TCRdb, the public reads were trimmed at Q25 with fastp and aligned with MiXCR, with productive beta chains retained. For every CDR3 protein sequence, its rows merge into one entry that carries the most common genes and DNA. The V and J calls follow TCRdb's processing rather than the paper's. The sample table contains 370,000 or so distinct CDR3 sequences; only one count was recorded for around 5% of them. The top ten clonotypes cover about 2.1% of the sample.

The time point label of this sample denotes: patch test 1, 2 weeks after DPC sensitization. The treatment or condition label on this specimen signifies: therapeutic diphenylcyclopropenone sensitization with weekly scalp DPC. At every patch-test visit, the blood draw took place before the patch test was put on. Patients were eligible if aged 18 to 70, diagnosed with alopecia and judged suitable for DPC therapy, and pregnant patients were excluded. Total RNA was isolated from unfractionated whole blood collected in Tempus Blood RNA tubes. CDR1 and CDR2 are read off the germline V gene (reference sequence) as SEHNR and FQNEAQ. The CDR3 numbers 14 residues from cysteine through phenylalanine. Of the read, only the CDR3 DNA is kept; its 42 bases are in frame from base 1. The V end loses 1 base and the J end loses 6 bases, and a stretch of 9 bases separates them.

This clonotype originated in a woman aged 50 to 65 with alopecia areata. Some clones in this sample may be carry-over from other donors' samples. The V gene is TRBV7-9 and the J gene is TRBJ1-4; the D gene remains uncertain. The sample consisted of whole blood, taken in connection with sensitization to the hapten diphenylcyclopropenone (DPC). The CDR3 amino acid sequence is: CASSLEGPHEKLFF. Read as DNA, the sequence is TGTGCCAGCAGCTTAGAAGGTCCGCATGAAAAACTGTTTTTT.